The T cell receptor beta chain under discussion was sequenced for a study of blood T cell repertoires in COVID-19. This CDR3 contains 14 residues. Germline values: CDR1 SNHLY, CDR2 FYNNEI. The ends were cut back, 7 bases at V and 0 bases at J, with 13 bases in the middle. Source study methods: Amplification from reference gene primers served as the basis for estimated nucleated cell counts. Libraries were prepared by immunoSEQ multiplex PCR; TCRdb keeps only in-frame clonotypes and omits some of them. D and trimming come from the DNA, and the V and J calls and clone size come from that table. The sample contains a few hundred thousand clones, approximately 80% of which appear only once.

The receptor comes from a woman aged 80 or over with acute or convalescent COVID-19. The V gene is TRBV2, the J gene TRBJ2-7, with a possible D match to TRBD1 (6 bases). Source material: peripheral blood. The CDR3 is CASTPQGYSYEQYF. CDR3 DNA sequence: TGTGCCAGCACCCCACAGGGCTACTCCTACGAGCAGTACTTC.